This TCR beta chain was recorded in a study of T cell responses to AZD1222 COVID-19 vaccine. Germline lookup yields CDR1 SGHRS and CDR2 YFSETQ. V lost 0 bases, J lost 4 bases, and 4 bases stayed unmatched. The CDR3 extends over 15 amino acids. Clones were read by immunoSEQ multiplex PCR, and TCRdb kept only the in-frame ones, dropping some. The table includes about 89,000 clones, about 86% detected once. Second doses that came at about 4 or about 12 weeks were put together. Points from the study as a whole: Mostly white British, mostly female donors; authors suggested clonal diversity may be underestimated. Repertoires were obtained solely post-peak T cell response.

This clone was seen more than once but under ten times. The target antigen is unknown. The receptor was isolated from an adult who received the AZD1222 COVID-19 vaccine. V gene TRBV5-1 combines with J gene TRBJ2-7, with TRBD2 matching 10 bases. The sample was peripheral blood, taken 28 days after the second AZD1222 dose. For the CDR3, the DNA is TGCGCCAGCAGCTTGGAGGCTAGCGGGAGATACGAGCAGTACTTC. Translated: CASSLEASGRYEQYF.